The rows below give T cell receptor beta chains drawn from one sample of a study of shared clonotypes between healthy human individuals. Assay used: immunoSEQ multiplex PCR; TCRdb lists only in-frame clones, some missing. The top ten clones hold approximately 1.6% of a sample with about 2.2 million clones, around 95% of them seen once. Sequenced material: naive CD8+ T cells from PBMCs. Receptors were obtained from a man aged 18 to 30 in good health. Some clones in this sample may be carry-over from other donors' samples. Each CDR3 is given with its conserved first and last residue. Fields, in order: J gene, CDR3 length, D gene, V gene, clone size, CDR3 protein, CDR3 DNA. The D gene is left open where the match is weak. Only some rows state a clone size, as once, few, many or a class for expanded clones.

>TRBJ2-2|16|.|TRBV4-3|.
CASSQERFTPTGELFF
TGCGCCAGCAGCCAAGAACGGTTTACCCCCACCGGGGAGCTGTTTTTT
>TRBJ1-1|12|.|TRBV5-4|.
CASGTGNTEAFF
TGTGCCAGCGGGACGGGTAACACTGAAGCTTTCTTT
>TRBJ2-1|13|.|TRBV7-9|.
CASSQPERVEQFF
TGTGCCAGCAGCCAACCCGAAAGGGTTGAGCAGTTCTTC
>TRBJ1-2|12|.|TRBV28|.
CASSFRGGGYTF
TGTGCCAGCAGTTTTAGGGGGGGTGGCTACACCTTC
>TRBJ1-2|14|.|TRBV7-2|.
CASSLSGLLVGYTF
TGTGCCAGCAGCTTATCCGGGCTCTTAGTCGGCTACACCTTC
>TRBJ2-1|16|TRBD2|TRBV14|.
CASSLTSGRSYNEQFF
TGTGCCAGCAGCCTGACTAGCGGGAGATCCTACAATGAGCAGTTCTTC
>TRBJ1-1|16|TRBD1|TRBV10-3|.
CAISDRQGAGGTEAFF
TGTGCCATCAGTGATAGACAGGGGGCGGGAGGTACTGAAGCTTTCTTT
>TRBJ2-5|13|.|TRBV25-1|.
CASSPTDQETQYF
TGTGCCAGCAGCCCGACGGACCAAGAGACCCAGTACTTC
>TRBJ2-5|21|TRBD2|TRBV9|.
CASSVPTSPSPGTSGEETQYF
TGTGCCAGCAGCGTCCCCACTAGCCCTTCGCCCGGGACTAGCGGTGAAGAGACCCAGTACTTC
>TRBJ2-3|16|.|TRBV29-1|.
CSVEAGSAALTDTQYF
TGCAGCGTTGAAGCGGGTTCGGCAGCGCTCACAGATACGCAGTATTTT
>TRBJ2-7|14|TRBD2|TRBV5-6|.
CASSWGTTTYEQYF
TGTGCCAGCAGCTGGGGGACTACCACCTACGAGCAGTACTTC
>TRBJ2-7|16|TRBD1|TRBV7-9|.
CASSSPDRDPSYEQYF
TGTGCCAGCAGCTCACCTGACAGGGACCCCTCCTACGAGCAGTACTTC
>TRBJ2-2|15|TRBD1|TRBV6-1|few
CASSITGTETGELFF
TGTGCCAGCAGTATTACCGGGACAGAGACCGGGGAGCTGTTTTTT
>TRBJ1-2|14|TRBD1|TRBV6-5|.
CASSYWDSSYGYTF
TGTGCCAGCAGTTACTGGGACAGCTCCTATGGCTACACCTTC
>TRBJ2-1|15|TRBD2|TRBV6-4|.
CASSTSGSSYNEQFF
TGTGCCAGCAGTACTAGCGGGAGCTCCTACAATGAGCAGTTCTTC
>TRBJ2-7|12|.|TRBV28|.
CASSLLSYEQYF
TGTGCCAGCAGTTTACTTTCCTACGAGCAGTACTTC
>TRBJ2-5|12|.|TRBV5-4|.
CASSWRQETQYF
TGTGCCAGCAGCTGGAGACAAGAGACCCAGTACTTC
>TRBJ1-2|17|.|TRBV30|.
CAWSVQGPEGLLYGYTF
TGTGCCTGGAGTGTACAGGGTCCGGAGGGACTCCTCTATGGCTACACCTTC
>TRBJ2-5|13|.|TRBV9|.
CASSVVPGETQYF
TGTGCCAGCAGCGTAGTTCCCGGGGAGACCCAGTACTTC
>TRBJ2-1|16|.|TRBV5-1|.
CASSTSRVGGYNEQFF
TGCGCCAGCAGCACCTCCAGGGTCGGGGGATACAATGAGCAGTTCTTC
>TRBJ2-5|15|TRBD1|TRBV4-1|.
CASSQAPDRIETQYF
TGCGCCAGCAGCCAAGCTCCGGACAGGATAGAGACCCAGTACTTC
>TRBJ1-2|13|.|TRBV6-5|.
CAAAGGARYGYTF
TGTGCCGCCGCGGGGGGCGCGAGATATGGCTACACCTTC